These 8 T cell receptor beta chains came from one sample sequenced in a study of T cell responses to AZD1222 COVID-19 vaccine (dated by TCRdb to the early 2020s). Per the publication, the time point label means: about 28 days (+/-7) after the second vaccine dose. Library preparation was by the immunoSEQ multiplex PCR assay. This is the immuneACCESS table as TCRdb keeps it, with only in-frame sequences that have V and J called. A part of the clones is gone; compared with another copy, unresolved V genes explain less than half, and the rest is unexplained. Present in this sample are nearly 90,000 clones, about nine tenths of which were seen just once. The ten largest clonotypes hold approximately 5% of the sample. The sample was peripheral blood, taken 28 days after the second AZD1222 dose. These receptors came from an adult who received the AZD1222 COVID-19 vaccine.

The chain combines TRBV25-1 with TRBJ1-1; 8 bases line up with TRBD1. Germline CDR1 MGHDK, CDR2 SYGVNS. The V gene end was trimmed by 6 bases and the J gene end by 6 bases; junction bases not matched to a gene: 6. The CDR3 is made up of 13 amino acids. DNA for the CDR3: TGTGCCAGCAGGACAGGGGATGCTTCTGAAGCTTTCTTT. It codes for CASRTGDASEAFF.

The chain has TRBV7-2 and TRBJ2-3; D gene unclear. Trimming stripped 6 bases from V and 0 bases from J, with 7 bases between. Per the germline V gene, CDR1 is SGHTA and CDR2 is FQGNSA. The CDR3 has 13 residues. The CDR3 DNA reads TGTGCCAGCAGGGGTATAAGCACAGATACGCAGTATTTT. It translates to CASRGISTDTQYF.

On this clone itself: The same CDR3 also results from other DNA sequences found in this sample. The genes are TRBV18 and TRBJ2-3; D remains ambiguous. Trimming removed 2 bases from V and 2 bases from J, with 2 bases in between. The CDR3 has 12 amino acids. The germline gives CDR1 KGHSH, CDR2 LQKENI. The CDR3 coding sequence is TGTGCCAGCTCACCAGACACAGATACGCAGTATTTT. Residues: CASSPDTDTQYF.

The genes are TRBV6-2 or TRBV6-3 and TRBJ2-2, with 10 bases lining up with TRBD1. This CDR3 region has 16 residues. From germline, CDR1 is MNHEY and CDR2 SVGEGT. V shed 2 bases and J 5 bases; nucleotides not matched to a gene: 5. CDR3 DNA: TGTGCCAGCAGTTACCGACAGGGGGCGTGGACCGGGGAGCTGTTTTTT. This gives the protein CASSYRQGAWTGELFF.

CDR3 in DNA: TGTGCCAGCAGTGAATCGACAGGGCCTAATGAAAAACTGTTTTTT. It yields the protein CASSESTGPNEKLFF. This chain uses TRBV6-1 with TRBJ1-4; TRBD1 aligns across 7 bases. The germline gives CDR1 MNHNS, CDR2 SASEGT. CDR3 length: 15 amino acids. Trimming removed 2 bases from V and 3 bases from J; junction bases left unmatched: 3.

Regarding this clone: Other DNA sequences within the sample encode an identical CDR3. The rearrangement joins TRBV5-1 to TRBJ1-1; TRBD1 agrees at 8 bases. The CDR3 runs 14 residues. Germline V gives CDR1 SGHRS, CDR2 YFSETQ. The J segment lost 4 bases and the V segment lost 0 bases, leaving 2 bases of the junction unmatched. Here the CDR3 DNA reads TGCGCCAGCAGCTTGGGTACAGGGGGCACTGAAGCTTTCTTT. Amino acid sequence: CASSLGTGGTEAFF. Looking up the rest from reference TRBV5-1 and TRBJ1-1 gives the full variable domain: KAGVTQTPRYLIKTRGQQVTLSCSPISGHRSVSWYQQTPGQGLQFLFEYFSETQRNKGNFPGRFSGRQFSNSRSEMNVSTLELGDSALYLCASSLGTGGTEAFFGQGTRLTVV.

The rearrangement links TRBV30 to TRBJ1-4; 9 nucleotides line up with TRBD1. V trimming: 2 bases; J trimming: 8 bases; junction bases outside the gene matches: 9. This CDR3 has 15 residues. Germline CDR1 and CDR2: GTSNPN and SVGIG (reference sequence). This CDR3 is CAWSTPGQGREKLFF. As DNA, the CDR3 is TGTGCCTGGAGTACGCCGGGACAGGGCCGCGAAAAACTGTTTTTT.

The V gene is TRBV7-8, the J gene TRBJ1-2; D call uncertain. Deletions cut 5 bases from V and 4 bases from J, with 14 bases between. The germline V gene encodes CDR1 SGHVS and CDR2 FQNEAQ. The length of the CDR3 is 14 residues. The DNA of the CDR3 is TGTGCCAGCAGCACCCTTGAGGGAGTCTATGGCTACACCTTC. This encodes CASSTLEGVYGYTF.